The present entry profiles one TCR beta chain with its context. Its cognate antigen is unknown. TCRdb called the RT-PCR reads again in MiXCR, with one record for every CDR3 protein. The repertoire holds approximately 500,000 distinct CDR3 sequences, with 10% to 15% as singletons. Germline CDR1 is LGHNA and CDR2 is YNFKEQ. V dropped 0 bases and J dropped 8 bases, with 5 bases sitting between them. The CDR3 consists of 12 residues. The data derive from a study of response to subunit inactivated influenza vaccine. Whole-study results and caveats: It was suggested by the authors that few new T cells are recruited by each seasonal influenza vaccination.

This receptor was obtained from a man aged 45-65 years who received an inactivated influenza vaccine. The starting material was PBMCs from blood, obtained roughly 46 days after vaccination. The gene calls are TRBV4-2 and TRBJ2-1; D possibly matches TRBD1 or TRBD2 (5 bases each). CDR3 nucleotide sequence: TGTGCCAGCAGCCAAGAGGGACATGAGCAGTTCTTC. As protein: CASSQEGHEQFF.